This TCR beta chain comes out of a study of cytomegalovirus exposure and HLA in healthy donors. About the research overall: Earlier work reported approximately 110 million unique TCR beta sequences from 180 million or so T cells. Whole-study findings and limits: CMV serostatus alone was available as immune exposure information. Listed as cytomegalovirus-associated were 150 to 200 TCR beta chains. Later analysis placed DRB1 highest and HLA-C lowest in TCR association rates, which differed by HLA locus.

A multiplex PCR was run with 60 Vbeta primers and 13 Jbeta primers. Using immunoSEQ multiplex PCR, the repertoire was profiled, and TCRdb retains in-frame clones only, with some absent. The data contain some 150,000 clones, approximately 79% of them seen just once; the ten biggest clones take up over 0.95%. In the case of this clone: Its antigen is still unknown.

This CDR3 is 14 amino acids long. V lost 6 bases to trimming and J lost 0 bases, with 8 bases between them. Germline V CDR1 and CDR2: MDHEN, SYDVKM. The sample taken for sequencing was PBMCs. The V call is TRBV28, the J call TRBJ1-4, with unresolved D. This receptor was obtained from a female donor in good health and CMV-seronegative. The CDR3 loop reads CASSRDATNEKLFF. The CDR3 nucleotides read TGTGCCAGCAGCCGAGATGCAACTAATGAAAAACTGTTTTTT.